This note documents a single T cell receptor beta chain sequence. Assay: immunoSEQ multiplex PCR; the TCRdb copy retains only in-frame clones and omits some. There are over 200,000 clones in the sample; 83% occur only once, and 8.2% lies in the top ten. The entry originates in a study of blood T cell repertoires in COVID-19. The germline gives CDR1 SGHAT, CDR2 FQNNGV. V was clipped by 6 bases and J by 5 bases, with 18 bases between them. This CDR3 has 15 amino acids. J is TRBJ2-3 and V is TRBV11-2; the D is unclear. The receptor was derived from a woman in her 50s with acute or convalescent COVID-19. Sequences were obtained from peripheral blood. The CDR3 nucleotides are TGTGCCAGCAGTCCCTCCGATCGTGGGCGAGATACGCAGTATTTT. Its protein product is CASSPSDRGRDTQYF.